The source of this TCR beta chain is a study of PD-1 blockade in classical Hodgkin lymphoma. About the study: The patients were dosed with nivolumab 3 mg/kg, infused intravenously every 2 weeks.

Worth noting for this clone: Its target is unknown.

Trimming at V came to 8 bases and at J to 8 bases, leaving 13 bases not matched to a gene. This CDR3 contains 15 residues. Germline lookup yields CDR1 SEHNR and CDR2 FQNEAQ (reference sequence). TCRdb keeps only in-frame clones here, not all; method: immunoSEQ multiplex PCR. This sample yields about 22,000 clones, of which over 70% are seen a single time; roughly 19% belongs to the top ten. Time point indicated: cycle 4 day 1 (C4D1), after less than seven weeks of nivolumab. Every patient had relapsed following autologous stem cell transplantation, and cohorts differed in brentuximab vedotin exposure. Progressive disease, partial response or complete response was each patient's best response. Whole-study results and caveats: By C4D1, diversity of CD4+ TCRs had risen significantly, whereas that of CD8+ TCRs had not.

The chain has TRBV7-9 and TRBJ2-1; 9 bases line up with TRBD2. This clonotype originated in a human donor with classical Hodgkin lymphoma. Sequencing used peripheral blood mononuclear cells (PBMCs), obtained before the fourth cycle of nivolumab. The CDR3 nucleotides read TGTGCCAGCTACTCGAGGGCGGGAGGGCTATATGAGCAGTTCTTC. This gives the protein CASYSRAGGLYEQFF.